One T cell receptor (beta chain) is described in this entry. What it recognizes is unknown. Clones were sequenced by immunoSEQ multiplex PCR, and TCRdb holds only the in-frame ones, with some missing. The profile shows some 64,000 clones, 65% to 80% of them singletons. CDR1 and CDR2 (germline): MGHRA, YSYEKL. The CDR3 runs 21 residues. Between the trimmed V and J ends, which lost 0 bases and 9 bases, there was a span of 35 bases. Time point: blood 4 weeks post-SBRT, at nephrectomy. Treatment in this sample: 15 Gy SBRT to primary tumor, nephrectomy 4 weeks later. Nephrectomy followed 15 Gy stereotactic body radiation by 4 weeks. This renal cell carcinoma was of the clear cell type. These data come from a study of radiation and T cells in renal cell carcinoma. Notes on the study in general: Baseline intratumoral clonotype presence is unknown without pretreatment biopsies. In blood, top tumor clones expanded by 2 weeks, shrinking by 4.

Sequences were derived from blood, sampled from a patient whose treatment included radiotherapy and nephrectomy. The receptor was derived from a man aged 55 to 70 with renal cell carcinoma. This chain connects TRBV4-1 to TRBJ1-1; D is unresolved. The CDR3 sequence is CASSQDRVEQPSLYPTRKAFF. The CDR3 nucleotides read TGCGCCAGCAGCCAAGATCGGGTTGAACAGCCCTCTCTCTATCCCACGCGAAAAGCTTTCTTT.